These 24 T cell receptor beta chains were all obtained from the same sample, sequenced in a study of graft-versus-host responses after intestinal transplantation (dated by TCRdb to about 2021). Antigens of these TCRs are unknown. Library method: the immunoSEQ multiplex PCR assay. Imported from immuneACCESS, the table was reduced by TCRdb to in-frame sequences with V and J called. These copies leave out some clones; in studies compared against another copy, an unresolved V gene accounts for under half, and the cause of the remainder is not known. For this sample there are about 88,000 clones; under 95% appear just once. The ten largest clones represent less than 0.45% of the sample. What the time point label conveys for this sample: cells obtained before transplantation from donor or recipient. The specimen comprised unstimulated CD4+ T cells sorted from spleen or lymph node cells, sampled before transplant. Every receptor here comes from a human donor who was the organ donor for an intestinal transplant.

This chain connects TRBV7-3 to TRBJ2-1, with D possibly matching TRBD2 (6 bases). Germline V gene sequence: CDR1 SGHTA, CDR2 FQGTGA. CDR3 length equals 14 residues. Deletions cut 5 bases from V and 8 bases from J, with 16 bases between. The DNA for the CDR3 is TGTGCCAGCAGCCCGTACCCTAGCGTAGATGAGCAGTTCTTC. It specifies CASSPYPSVDEQFF.

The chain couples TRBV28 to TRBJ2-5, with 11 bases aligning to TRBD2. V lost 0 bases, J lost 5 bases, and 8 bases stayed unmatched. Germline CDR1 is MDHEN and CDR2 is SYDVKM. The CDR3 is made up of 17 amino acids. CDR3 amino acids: CASSLWDSGRALETQYF. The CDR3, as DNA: TGTGCCAGCAGTTTATGGGATAGCGGGAGGGCCCTGGAGACCCAGTACTTC.

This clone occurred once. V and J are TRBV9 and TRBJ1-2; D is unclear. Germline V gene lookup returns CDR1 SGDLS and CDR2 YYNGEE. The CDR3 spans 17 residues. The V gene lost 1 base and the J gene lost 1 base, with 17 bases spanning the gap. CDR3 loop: CASSVMAGWKINYGYTF. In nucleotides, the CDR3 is TGTGCCAGCAGCGTAATGGCGGGTTGGAAGATTAACTATGGCTACACCTTC.

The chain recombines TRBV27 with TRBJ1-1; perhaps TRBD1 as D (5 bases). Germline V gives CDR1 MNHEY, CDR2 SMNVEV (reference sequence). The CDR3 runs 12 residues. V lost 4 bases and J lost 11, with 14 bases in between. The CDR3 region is CASSSKGMRAFF. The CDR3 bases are TGTGCCAGCAGTTCCAAGGGGATGAGGGCTTTCTTT.

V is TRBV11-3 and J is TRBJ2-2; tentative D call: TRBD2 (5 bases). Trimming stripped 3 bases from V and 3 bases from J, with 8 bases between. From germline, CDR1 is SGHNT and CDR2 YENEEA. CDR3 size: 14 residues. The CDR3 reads CASSFSGYTGELFF. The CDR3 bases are TGTGCCAGCAGCTTTTCGGGGTACACCGGGGAGCTGTTTTTT.

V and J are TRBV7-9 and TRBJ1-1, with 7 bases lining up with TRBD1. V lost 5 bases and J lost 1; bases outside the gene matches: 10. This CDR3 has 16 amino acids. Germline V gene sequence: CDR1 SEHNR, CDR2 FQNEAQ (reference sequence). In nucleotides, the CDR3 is TGTGCCAGCAGCCCGGATTGGGGGACAGCGAACACTGAAGCTTTCTTT. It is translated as CASSPDWGTANTEAFF.

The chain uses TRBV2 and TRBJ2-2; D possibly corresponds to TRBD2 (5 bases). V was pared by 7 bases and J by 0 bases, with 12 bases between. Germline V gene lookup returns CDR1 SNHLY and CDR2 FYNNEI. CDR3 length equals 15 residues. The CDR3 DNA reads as TGTGCCAGCACCGAGGGTCTTCCGAACACCGGGGAGCTGTTTTTT. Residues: CASTEGLPNTGELFF.

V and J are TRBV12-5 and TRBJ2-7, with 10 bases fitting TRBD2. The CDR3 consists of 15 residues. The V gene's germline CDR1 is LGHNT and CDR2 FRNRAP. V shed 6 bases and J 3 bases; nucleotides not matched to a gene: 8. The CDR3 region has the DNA TGTGCTAGTGGCAGCCCTAGCGGGAGTATCTACGAGCAGTACTTC. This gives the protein CASGSPSGSIYEQYF.

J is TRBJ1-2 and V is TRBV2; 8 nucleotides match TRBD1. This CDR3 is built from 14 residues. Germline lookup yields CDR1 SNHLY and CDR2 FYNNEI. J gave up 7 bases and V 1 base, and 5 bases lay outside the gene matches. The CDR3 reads CASSEVAGGSGYTF. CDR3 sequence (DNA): TGTGCCAGCAGTGAAGTTGCAGGGGGCAGTGGCTACACCTTC.

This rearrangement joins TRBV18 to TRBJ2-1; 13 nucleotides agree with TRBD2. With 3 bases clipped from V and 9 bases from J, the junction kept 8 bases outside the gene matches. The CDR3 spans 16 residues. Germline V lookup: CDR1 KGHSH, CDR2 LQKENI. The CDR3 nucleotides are TGTGCCAGCTCACCTCAAGGGACTAGCGGGACACGTGAGCAGTTCTTC. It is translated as CASSPQGTSGTREQFF.

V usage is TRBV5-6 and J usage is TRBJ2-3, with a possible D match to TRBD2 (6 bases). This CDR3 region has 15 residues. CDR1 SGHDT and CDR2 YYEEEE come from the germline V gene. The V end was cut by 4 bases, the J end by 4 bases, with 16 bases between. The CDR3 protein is CASSPGAGSSDTQYF. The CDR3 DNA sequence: TGTGCCAGCAGCCCTGGGGCGGGGTCATCAGATACGCAGTATTTT.

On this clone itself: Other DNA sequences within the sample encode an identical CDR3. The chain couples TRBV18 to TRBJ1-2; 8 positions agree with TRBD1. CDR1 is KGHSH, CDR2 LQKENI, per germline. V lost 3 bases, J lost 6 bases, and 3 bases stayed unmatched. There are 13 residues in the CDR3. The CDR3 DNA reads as TGTGCCAGCTCACCCAACAGGGGGGATGGCTACACCTTC. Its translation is CASSPNRGDGYTF.

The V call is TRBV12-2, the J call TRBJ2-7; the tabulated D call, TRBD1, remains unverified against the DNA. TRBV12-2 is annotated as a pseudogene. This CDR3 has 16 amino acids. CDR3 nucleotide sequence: TGTGCAAGTCGCTTAGCGCCCCAGGATAGTGCCTTCGAGCAGTACTTC. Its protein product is CASRLAPQDSAFEQYF.

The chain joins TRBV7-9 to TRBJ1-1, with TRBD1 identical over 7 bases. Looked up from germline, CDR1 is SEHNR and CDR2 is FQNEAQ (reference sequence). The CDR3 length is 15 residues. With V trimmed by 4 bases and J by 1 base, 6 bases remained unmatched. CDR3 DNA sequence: TGTGCCAGCAGCTCACGGACAGGCCGGAACACTGAAGCTTTCTTT. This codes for CASSSRTGRNTEAFF.

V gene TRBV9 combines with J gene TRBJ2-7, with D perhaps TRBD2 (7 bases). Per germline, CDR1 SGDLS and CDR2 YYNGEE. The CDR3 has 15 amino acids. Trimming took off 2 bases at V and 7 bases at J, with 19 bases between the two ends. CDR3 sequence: CASSVAGAGALEQYF. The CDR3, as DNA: TGTGCCAGCAGCGTCGCGGGGGCGGGAGCTTTGGAGCAGTACTTC.

The CDR3 loop is CASSLQGAAYEQYF. CDR3 coding DNA: TGTGCCAGCAGTTTGCAGGGGGCAGCCTACGAGCAGTACTTC. The J gene is TRBJ2-7, the V gene TRBV6-5; 8 bases match TRBD1. The length of the CDR3 is 14 residues. Unmatched junction bases numbered 4, after V lost 4 bases and J lost 2 bases. Germline V gene data show CDR1 as MNHEY and CDR2 as SVGAGI.

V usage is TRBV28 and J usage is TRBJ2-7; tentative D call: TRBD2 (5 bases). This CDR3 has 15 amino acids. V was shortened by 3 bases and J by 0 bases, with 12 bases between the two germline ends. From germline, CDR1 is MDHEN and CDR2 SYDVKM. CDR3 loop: CASSFWLASSYEQYF. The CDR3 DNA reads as TGTGCCAGCAGTTTTTGGCTAGCCAGCTCCTACGAGCAGTACTTC.

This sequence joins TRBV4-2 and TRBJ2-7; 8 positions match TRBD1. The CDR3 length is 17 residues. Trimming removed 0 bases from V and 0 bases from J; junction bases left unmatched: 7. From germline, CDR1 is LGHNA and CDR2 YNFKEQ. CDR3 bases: TGTGCCAGCAGCCAAGATAGAGCAGGGGGCCTCTCCTACGAGCAGTACTTC. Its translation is CASSQDRAGGLSYEQYF.

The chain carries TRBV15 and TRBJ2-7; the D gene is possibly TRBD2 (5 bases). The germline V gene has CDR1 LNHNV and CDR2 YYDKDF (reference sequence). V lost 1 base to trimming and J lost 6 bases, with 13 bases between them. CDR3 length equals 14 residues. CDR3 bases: TGTGCCACCAGCAGAGCAGATGGACGGGGCGAGCAGTACTTC. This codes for CATSRADGRGEQYF.

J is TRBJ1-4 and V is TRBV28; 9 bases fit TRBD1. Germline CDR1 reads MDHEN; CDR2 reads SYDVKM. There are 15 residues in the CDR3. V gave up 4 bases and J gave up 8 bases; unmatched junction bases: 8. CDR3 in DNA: TGTGCCAGCAGTTCTCTCCGGGACAGGGTCGAAAAACTGTTTTTT. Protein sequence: CASSSLRDRVEKLFF.

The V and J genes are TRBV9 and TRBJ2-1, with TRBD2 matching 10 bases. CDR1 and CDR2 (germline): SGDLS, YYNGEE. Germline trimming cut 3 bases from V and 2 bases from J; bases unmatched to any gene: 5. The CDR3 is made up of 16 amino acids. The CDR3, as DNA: TGTGCCAGCAGCGGTGGAGGACTAGCGGCCTACAATGAGCAGTTCTTC. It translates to CASSGGGLAAYNEQFF.

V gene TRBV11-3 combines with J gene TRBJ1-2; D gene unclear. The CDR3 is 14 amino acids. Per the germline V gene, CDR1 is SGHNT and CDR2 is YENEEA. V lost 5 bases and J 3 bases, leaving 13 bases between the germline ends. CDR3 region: CASSPQFADYGYTF. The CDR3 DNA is TGTGCCAGCAGCCCACAATTTGCGGACTATGGCTACACCTTC.

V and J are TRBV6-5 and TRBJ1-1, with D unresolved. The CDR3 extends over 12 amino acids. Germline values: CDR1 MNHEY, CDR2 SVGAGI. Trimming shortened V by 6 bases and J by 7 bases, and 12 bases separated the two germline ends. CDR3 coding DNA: TGTGCCAGCAGCCCTCCTGGTAGTGAAGCTTTCTTT. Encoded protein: CASSPPGSEAFF.

The CDR3 DNA sequence: TGTGCCAGCAGTTACGCACCGGGGACAGGGGGAAACACCATATATTTT. Amino acid sequence: CASSYAPGTGGNTIYF. The chain joins TRBV6-5 to TRBJ1-3; TRBD1 agrees at 9 bases. Trimming at V came to 2 bases and at J to 4 bases, leaving 6 bases not matched to a gene. This CDR3 has 16 amino acids. Germline lookup yields CDR1 MNHEY and CDR2 SVGAGI.